This TCR beta chain derives from a study of shared clonotypes between healthy human individuals. Study-wide results and caveats: Shared clonotypes: about 5.3% naive CD4, around 3.4% naive CD8, around 2.4% memory CD4, under 0.5% memory CD8. Some clonotypes were shared by all four sorted-subset donors, while others were not shared. The non-shared ones had lower generation probabilities than the shared ones. Researchers found naive subsets generally carried larger estimated richness than memory subsets.

Looked up from germline, CDR1 is MNHNS and CDR2 is SASEGT. The ends were cut back, 3 bases at V and 6 bases at J, with 11 bases in the middle. The CDR3 is 14 residues long. Regarding this clone: The antigen is undetermined.

Terminally differentiated effector memory CD45RA+ cells were left out of the naive CD8 fraction, which was CD45RO-negative and positively selected for CCR7. A roughly 200 ng quantity of DNA, about 30,000 T cell genomes, went into the sorted-subset replicate PCRs. Libraries were prepared by immunoSEQ multiplex PCR; TCRdb keeps only in-frame clonotypes and omits some of them. The sample lists 1.5 million to 2.5 million clones; 85% to 95% were seen once. Sample: naive CD8+ T cells sorted from blood. The V and J genes are TRBV6-1 and TRBJ2-2, with D possibly matching TRBD2 (5 bases). The receptor was isolated from a man aged 18-30 years in good health. DNA of the CDR3: TGTGCCAGCAGTGATCTTACGGGGTCCGGGGAGCTGTTTTTT. Residues: CASSDLTGSGELFF.